The 7 T cell receptor beta chains in this list originate from one sample, sequenced in a study of blood T cell repertoires in COVID-19. TCRdb keeps only in-frame clones here, not all; method: immunoSEQ multiplex PCR. The table lists under 130,000 clones, approximately 72% of them singletons, with less than 20% in the top ten. Sequencing was carried out using peripheral blood. The receptors were sampled from a woman in her seventies with acute or convalescent COVID-19.

The chain has TRBV28 and TRBJ2-1, with D tentatively TRBD2 (6 bases). Germline lookup yields CDR1 MDHEN and CDR2 SYDVKM. V was cut by 5 bases and J by 7 bases, with 18 bases left in between. The CDR3 has 15 residues. The CDR3 region is CASSPPDSRGNEQFF. CDR3 DNA sequence: TGTGCCAGCAGTCCCCCCGACTCCCGGGGGAATGAGCAGTTCTTC.

This clone was counted a few times. Because the CDR3's place on the DNA is in doubt, the DNA is left out and the CDR3 is given as listed by TCRdb. J is TRBJ2-1 and V is TRBV9; the D call in the table, TRBD1, was not verified against the DNA. The germline CDR1 and CDR2 sequences are SGDLS and YYNGEE. The CDR3 has 17 amino acids, counting both end residues. The CDR3 loop is CASTPMSSSSGQGKQFF.

DNA of the CDR3: TGTGCCAGCAGCGTCCGGGACAGGAACACTGAAGCTTTCTTT. Amino acid sequence: CASSVRDRNTEAFF. The chain combines TRBV4-2 with TRBJ1-1, with 7 bases matching TRBD1. The CDR3 loop spans 14 amino acids. Germline V gene lookup returns CDR1 LGHNA and CDR2 YNFKEQ. V trimming: 5 bases; J trimming: 1 base; junction bases outside the gene matches: 4.

This clone was seen only once. The J gene is TRBJ1-1, the V gene TRBV3-1 (or the pseudogene TRBV3-2), with 8 bases that match TRBD1. V shed 6 bases and J 0 bases; nucleotides not matched to a gene: 9. The CDR3 spans 16 residues. In germline, CDR1 is LGHDT, CDR2 YNNKEL (reference sequence). In DNA form, the CDR3 reads TGTGCCAGCAGTCCTAGACAGGGGAGGATGAACACTGAAGCTTTCTTT. This translates into CASSPRQGRMNTEAFF.

Only one count was recorded for this clone. This chain uses TRBV6-6 with TRBJ1-5, with 7 positions matching TRBD1. Germline CDR1 reads MNHNY; CDR2 reads SVGAGI (reference sequence). This CDR3 has 16 amino acids. V lost 5 bases, J lost 5 bases, and 12 bases stayed unmatched. CDR3: CASSGGLDRAHQPQHF. The CDR3 region has the DNA TGTGCCAGCAGTGGGGGGCTTGACAGGGCCCATCAGCCCCAGCATTTT.

The V gene is TRBV19, the J gene TRBJ2-7; the D gene is possibly TRBD2 (5 bases). The CDR3 spans 15 residues. Germline V gene sequence: CDR1 LNHDA, CDR2 SQIVND (reference sequence). V was pared by 4 bases and J by 3 bases, with 16 bases between. DNA of the CDR3: TGTGCCAGTAGTACGGGCGCGGCGGGTTTCTACGAGCAGTACTTC. Translating gives CASSTGAAGFYEQYF.

The chain recombines TRBV18 with TRBJ1-1; D is perhaps TRBD1 (6 bases). Per germline, CDR1 KGHSH and CDR2 LQKENI. Trimming took 4 bases from V and 7 from J, leaving 10 bases between them. This CDR3 is built from 12 residues. The CDR3 protein is CASSLGQYEAFF. In DNA form, the CDR3 reads TGTGCCAGCTCACTAGGACAGTATGAAGCTTTCTTT.